These T cell receptor beta chains were read from a single sample in a study of blood T cell repertoires in COVID-19. The table came from immunoSEQ multiplex PCR; TCRdb's copy has only in-frame clones and leaves some out. This sample has about 310,000 clones, with roughly 86% found just once. The specimen sequenced was peripheral blood. Source of these receptors: a woman in her forties or fifties who had recovered from COVID-19. Each CDR3 is given with its conserved first and last residue. D genes are given only for firm matches. Size tells how often a clone was seen (once, few, many) or the class of an expanded clone, and some rows leave it out.

abundance,j_gene,d_gene,v_gene,CDR3aa,CDR3nt
-,TRBJ1-6,TRBD1,TRBV28,CASSTNGQGSGSPLHF,TGTGCCAGCAGCACTAACGGACAGGGTAGTGGTTCACCCCTCCACTTT
-,TRBJ2-5,-,TRBV3-1/TRBV3-2,CASSQEAERPRETQYF,TGTGCCAGCAGCCAAGAGGCGGAGCGGCCGCGGGAGACCCAGTACTTC
-,TRBJ2-1,TRBD2,TRBV5-1,CASSLATSGGGNEQFF,TGCGCCAGCAGCTTGGCGACTAGCGGGGGAGGAAATGAGCAGTTCTTC
-,TRBJ2-2,TRBD2,TRBV4-3,CASSQDVASGRARELFF,TGCGCCAGCAGCCAAGACGTCGCTAGCGGGAGGGCCCGGGAGCTGTTTTTT
-,TRBJ2-3,TRBD2,TRBV9,CASSVELAWSTDTQYF,TGTGCCAGCAGCGTAGAACTAGCGTGGAGCACAGATACGCAGTATTTT
-,TRBJ2-1,TRBD2,TRBV5-1,CASSSTTSGRAYNEQFF,TGCGCCAGCAGCTCCACGACTAGCGGGAGGGCGTACAATGAGCAGTTCTTC
once,TRBJ1-1,TRBD1,TRBV6-5,CASRRDRGLNTEAFF,TGTGCCAGCAGACGAGACAGGGGATTGAACACTGAAGCTTTCTTT
-,TRBJ2-7,TRBD2,TRBV7-8,CASSLASGSSYEQYF,TGTGCCAGCAGCTTAGCTAGCGGGAGCTCCTACGAGCAGTACTTC
few,TRBJ2-7,TRBD1,TRBV7-6,CASSAISGTGPSEQYF,TGTGCCAGCAGCGCTATTTCCGGGACAGGACCTAGCGAGCAGTACTTC
-,TRBJ2-3,TRBD2,TRBV3-1/TRBV3-2,CASSPSGASTDTQYF,TGTGCCAGCAGTCCTAGCGGGGCTAGCACAGATACGCAGTATTTT
-,TRBJ2-2,-,TRBV4-3,CASSRTQGGTGELFF,TGCGCCAGCAGCCGCACACAGGGAGGGACCGGGGAGCTGTTTTTT
-,TRBJ2-5,TRBD1,TRBV11-3,CASSLVGDRDQETQYF,TGTGCCAGCAGCTTAGTAGGGGACAGGGACCAAGAGACCCAGTACTTC
once,TRBJ2-7,-,TRBV7-9,CASSQRRYEQYF,TGTGCCAGCAGCCAGAGGAGGTACGAGCAGTACTTC
many,TRBJ2-7,-,TRBV7-2,CASSQNKGAYEQYF,TGTGCCAGCAGTCAAAACAAGGGGGCCTACGAGCAGTACTTC
-,TRBJ2-7,-,TRBV28,CASSSPQSSEQYF,TGTGCCAGCAGTTCCCCGCAGTCCTCGGAGCAGTACTTC
-,TRBJ2-5,TRBD1,TRBV5-1,CASSPGTGETQYF,TGCGCCAGCAGCCCCGGGACAGGGGAGACCCAGTACTTC
-,TRBJ2-7,TRBD1,TRBV4-1,CASSHSPGQGAGEQYF,TGCGCCAGCAGCCATTCACCGGGACAGGGGGCAGGCGAGCAGTACTTC
-,TRBJ2-1,TRBD2,TRBV11-2,CASSPRWAGGHEQFF,TGTGCCAGCAGCCCCCGGTGGGCGGGAGGGCATGAGCAGTTCTTC
once,TRBJ2-6,-,TRBV5-8,CASSLVRAGANVLTF,TGTGCCAGCAGCTTGGTCAGGGCAGGGGCCAACGTCCTGACTTTC
-,TRBJ2-1,-,TRBV19,CASSIARGSNEQFF,TGTGCCAGTAGTATAGCGCGCGGTAGCAATGAGCAGTTCTTC
-,TRBJ2-3,-,TRBV4-3,CASSHDPRVSTDTQYF,TGCGCCAGCAGCCATGACCCCAGGGTTAGCACAGATACGCAGTATTTT